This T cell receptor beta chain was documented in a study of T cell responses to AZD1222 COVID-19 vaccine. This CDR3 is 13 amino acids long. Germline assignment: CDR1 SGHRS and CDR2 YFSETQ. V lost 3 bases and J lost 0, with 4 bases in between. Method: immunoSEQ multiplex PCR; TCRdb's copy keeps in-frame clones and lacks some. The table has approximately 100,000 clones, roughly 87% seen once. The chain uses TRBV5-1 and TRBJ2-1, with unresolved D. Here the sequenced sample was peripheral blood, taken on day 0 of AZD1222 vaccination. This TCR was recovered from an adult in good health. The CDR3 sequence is CASSWSSYNEQFF. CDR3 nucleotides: TGCGCCAGCAGCTGGAGCTCCTACAATGAGCAGTTCTTC.